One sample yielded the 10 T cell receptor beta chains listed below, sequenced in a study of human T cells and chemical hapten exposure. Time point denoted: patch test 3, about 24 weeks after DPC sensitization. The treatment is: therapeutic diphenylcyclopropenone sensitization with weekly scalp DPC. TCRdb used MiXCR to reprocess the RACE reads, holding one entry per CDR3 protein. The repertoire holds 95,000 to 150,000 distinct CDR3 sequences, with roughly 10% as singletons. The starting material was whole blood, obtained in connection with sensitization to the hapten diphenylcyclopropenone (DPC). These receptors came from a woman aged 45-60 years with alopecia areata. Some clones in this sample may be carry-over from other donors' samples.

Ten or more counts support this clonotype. The CDR3, as DNA: TGTGCCAGCAGTTTAAATAGCGAAATAGTAACGGGCCACGAGCAGTACTTC. Amino acid sequence: CASSLNSEIVTGHEQYF. The chain recombines TRBV28 with TRBJ2-7, with D possibly being TRBD2 (5 bases). The CDR3 loop spans 17 amino acids. CDR1 and CDR2 from the germline V gene are MDHEN and SYDVKM. Deletions cut 2 bases from V and 5 bases from J, with 22 bases between.

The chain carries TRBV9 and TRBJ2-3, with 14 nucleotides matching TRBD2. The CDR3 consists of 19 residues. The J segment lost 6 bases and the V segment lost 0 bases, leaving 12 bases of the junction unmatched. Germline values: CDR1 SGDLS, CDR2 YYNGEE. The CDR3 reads CASSVALETSGGAFDTQYF. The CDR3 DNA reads TGTGCCAGCAGCGTAGCTCTCGAGACTAGCGGGGGGGCCTTCGATACGCAGTATTTT.

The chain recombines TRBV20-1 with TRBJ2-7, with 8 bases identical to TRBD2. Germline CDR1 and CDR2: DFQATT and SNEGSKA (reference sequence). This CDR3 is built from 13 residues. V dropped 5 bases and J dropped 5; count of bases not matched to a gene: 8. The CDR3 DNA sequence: TGCAGTGCTGGACCGGGAGGGGGGGACGAGCAGTACTTC. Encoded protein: CSAGPGGGDEQYF.

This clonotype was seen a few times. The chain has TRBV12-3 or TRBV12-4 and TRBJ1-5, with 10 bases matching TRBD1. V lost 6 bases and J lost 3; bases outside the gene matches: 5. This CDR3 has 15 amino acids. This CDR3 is CASRPDRGSNQPQHF. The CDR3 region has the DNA TGTGCCAGCAGGCCGGACAGGGGGTCCAATCAGCCCCAGCATTTT.

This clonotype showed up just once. The CDR3 reads CASSVGTSELNEQFF. The CDR3 DNA is TGCGCCAGCAGTGTCGGTACTAGCGAGTTAAATGAGCAGTTCTTC. The J gene is TRBJ2-1, the V gene TRBV10-1; TRBD2 aligns across 7 bases. J lost 7 bases, V lost 4 bases, and 10 bases had no gene match. The germline gives CDR1 WNHNN, CDR2 SYGVQD (reference sequence). This CDR3 contains 15 residues.

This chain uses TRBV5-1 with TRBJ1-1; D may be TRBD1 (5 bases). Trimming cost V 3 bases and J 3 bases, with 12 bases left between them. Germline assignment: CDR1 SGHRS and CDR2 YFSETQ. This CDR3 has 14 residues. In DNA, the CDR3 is TGCGCCAGCAGCTCCCCTGACAGCTACACTGAAGCTTTCTTT. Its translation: CASSSPDSYTEAFF.

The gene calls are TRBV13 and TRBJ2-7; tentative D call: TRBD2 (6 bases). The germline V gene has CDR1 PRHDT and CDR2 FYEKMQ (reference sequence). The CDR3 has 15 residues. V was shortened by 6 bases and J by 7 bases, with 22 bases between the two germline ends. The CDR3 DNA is TGTGCCAGCAGGGGACCGGGACTGCGGGGTTCAGAGCAGTACTTC. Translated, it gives CASRGPGLRGSEQYF. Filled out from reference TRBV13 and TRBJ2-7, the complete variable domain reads AAGVIQSPRHLIKEKRETATLKCYPIPRHDTVYWYQQGPGQDPQFLISFYEKMQSDKGSIPDRFSAQQFSDYHSELNMSSLELGDSALYFCASRGPGLRGSEQYFGPGTRLTVT.

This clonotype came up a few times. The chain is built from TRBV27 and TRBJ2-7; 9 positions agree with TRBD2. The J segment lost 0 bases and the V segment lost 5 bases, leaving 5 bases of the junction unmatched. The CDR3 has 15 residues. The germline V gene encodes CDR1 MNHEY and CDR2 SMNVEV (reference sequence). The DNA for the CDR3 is TGTGCCAGCAGTCCCACTAGCGGGTGCTCCTACGAGCAGTACTTC. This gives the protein CASSPTSGCSYEQYF.

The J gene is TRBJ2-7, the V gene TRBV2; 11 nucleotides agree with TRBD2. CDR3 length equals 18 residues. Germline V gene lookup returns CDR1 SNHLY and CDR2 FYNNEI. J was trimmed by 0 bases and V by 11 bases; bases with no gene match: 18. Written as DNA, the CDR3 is TGTGCCGTAAACCGGTTTGAACATAGCGGGGGGGCCTCCTACGAGCAGTACTTC. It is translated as CAVNRFEHSGGASYEQYF.

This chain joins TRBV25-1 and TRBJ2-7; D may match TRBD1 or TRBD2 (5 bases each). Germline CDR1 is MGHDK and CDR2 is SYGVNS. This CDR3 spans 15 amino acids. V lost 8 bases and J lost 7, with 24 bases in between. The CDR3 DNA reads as TGTGCCAGCTCCCCCACCACCCGGGGCCTTGTTGAGCAGTACTTC. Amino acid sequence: CASSPTTRGLVEQYF.